The clone carrying this TCR beta chain came up many times. The antigen remains unidentified. To make TCR beta libraries, researchers used iRepertoire HTBI primers and Arm-PCR of CDR3 regions. TCRdb reprocessed the multiplex PCR reads via MiXCR and lists one record per CDR3 protein. The profile shows about 540,000 distinct CDR3 sequences, roughly 13% of them singletons. The sample belongs to a study of regulatory T cells in long-lasting Graves disease. Noted time point: newly diagnosed GD, antithyroid drugs for less than 3 months. RNA from PBMCs was the source of the TCR library. Diagnosing Graves' disease relied on the American Thyroid Association guidelines. CDR1 is SGHTA, CDR2 FQGNSA, per germline. The CDR3 spans 14 residues. V was cut by 5 bases and J by 0 bases, with 10 bases left in between. Study-wide results and limits: Repertoires from persistent disease leaned toward TRBV28, TRBJ1-2 and TRBJ2-5. Accuracy was possibly reduced by small sample size.

The data also belong to a second study, concerning T cells in Graves' hyperthyroidism and ophthalmopathy.

Sequenced here: peripheral blood mononuclear cells (PBMCs), sampled at new diagnosis, from a patient treated with antithyroid drugs. This receptor was obtained from a man younger than 45 with Graves disease. The chain carries TRBV7-2 and TRBJ2-5; D perhaps matches TRBD1 (6 bases). The DNA of the CDR3 is TGTGCCAGCAGCAAAGGACAGCACCAAGAGACCCAGTACTTC. Protein sequence: CASSKGQHQETQYF.